Shown below are 17 T cell receptor beta chains from a single sample sequenced in a study of post-analysis software for immune sequencing data. No cognate antigen is known for these TCRs. Researchers reported that TCR beta cDNA libraries carried unique molecular identifiers. TCRdb re-called the PCR reads through MiXCR, storing one row per CDR3 protein. The data contain some 500,000 distinct CDR3 sequences, 40% to 55% of them singletons. General study points: The five TRBV segments detected at higher frequency in patients than in controls included TRBV5-6, TRBV5-1 and TRBV20-1.

The sample was blood. The receptors stem from a girl aged 5 to 17 with multiple sclerosis.

This clonotype came up a few times. The V call is TRBV6-2 or TRBV6-3, the J call TRBJ1-5; D is perhaps TRBD1 (5 bases). This CDR3 has 15 amino acids. V was trimmed by 6 bases and J by 2 bases, leaving 14 bases between them. Germline V gene data show CDR1 as MNHEY and CDR2 as SVGEGT. Written as DNA, the CDR3 is TGTGCCAGCAGACTCTCCGGGGGGGGCAATCAGCCCCAGCATTTT. Encoded protein: CASRLSGGGNQPQHF.

This clonotype was found once. This chain links TRBV6-5 with TRBJ2-5; TRBD2 agrees at 13 bases. Trimming cost V 4 bases and J 4 bases; bases outside gene matches: 9. CDR1 MNHEY and CDR2 SVGAGI come from the germline V gene. The CDR3 has 17 residues. The DNA for the CDR3 is TGTGCCAGCAGTTTCGGACTAGCGGGAGTTGGGGGAGAGACCCAGTACTTC. Its translation: CASSFGLAGVGGETQYF.

This sequence joins TRBV3-1 and TRBJ2-4, with TRBD2 matching 7 bases. The J call may be wrong; the DNA end is better matched by TRBJ2-5. Germline values: CDR1 LGHDT, CDR2 YNNKEL (reference sequence). The CDR3 is 15 amino acids. The CDR3 loop is CASSQDLAGAGTQYF. DNA of the CDR3: TGTGCCAGCAGCCAAGATTTGGCGGGAGCAGGGACCCAGTACTTC.

The V gene is TRBV2, the J gene TRBJ2-7; TRBD1 might be the D (6 bases). V lost 4 bases and J lost 1, with 14 bases in between. The CDR3 sequence is 15 residues long. Germline V gene data show CDR1 as SNHLY and CDR2 as FYNNEI. The DNA of the CDR3 is TGTGCCAGCAGTGCATGGGGGCCGATATCCTACGAGCAGTACTTC. Its translation: CASSAWGPISYEQYF. Looking up the rest from reference TRBV2 and TRBJ2-7 gives the full variable domain: EPEVTQTPSHQVTQMGQEVILRCVPISNHLYFYWYRQILGQKVEFLVSFYNNEISEKSEIFDDQFSVERPDGSNFTLKIRSTKLEDSAMYFCASSAWGPISYEQYFGPGTRLTVT.

Here the CDR3 reads CSARVHAGLPYNEQFF. The DNA of the CDR3 is TGCAGTGCTAGAGTACATGCGGGGTTGCCCTACAATGAGCAGTTCTTC. The rearrangement links TRBV20-1 to TRBJ2-1, with a possible D match to TRBD2 (6 bases). V was clipped by 1 base and J by 2 bases, with 15 bases between them. CDR3 length: 16 residues. Per the germline V gene, CDR1 is DFQATT and CDR2 is SNEGSKA (reference sequence).

The rearrangement uses TRBV9 and TRBJ2-2, with 10 positions matching TRBD1. CDR1 is SGDLS and CDR2 is YYNGEE in the germline V gene. The CDR3 covers 17 residues. V shed 0 bases, J shed 3 bases, and the junction held 5 bases outside the gene matches. The DNA of the CDR3 is TGTGCCAGCAGCGTAGGTGGGACAGGGGCCCACACCGGGGAGCTGTTTTTT. This gives the protein CASSVGGTGAHTGELFF.

The genes are TRBV5-5 and TRBJ1-4; D gene unclear. Per the germline V gene, CDR1 is SGHKS and CDR2 is YYEKEE (reference sequence). The V gene lost 1 base and the J gene lost 1 base, with 5 bases spanning the gap. This CDR3 is built from 14 residues. CDR3 sequence (DNA): TGTGCCAGCAGCTTGACGTTAACTAATGAAAAACTGTTTTTT. Its translation: CASSLTLTNEKLFF.

The V gene is TRBV7-2, the J gene TRBJ2-3; 11 bases are shared with TRBD2. The CDR3 is 15 residues long. After removal of 5 bases from V and 10 bases from J, the junction contained 11 bases not matched to a gene. Germline V gene sequence: CDR1 SGHTA, CDR2 FQGNSA. CDR3 amino acids: CASSLTSGSQIAQYF. CDR3 nucleotides: TGTGCCAGCAGCCTAACTAGCGGGAGTCAAATAGCGCAGTATTTT.

The CDR3, as DNA: TGTGCCAGCAGTTTACGGAGACTAGCGGGAGAGGATAATGAGCAGTTCTTC. It is translated as CASSLRRLAGEDNEQFF. J is TRBJ2-1 and V is TRBV6-5; 12 bases map to TRBD2. The V gene's germline CDR1 is MNHEY and CDR2 SVGAGI. With 4 bases clipped from V and 7 bases from J, the junction kept 11 bases outside the gene matches. The CDR3 length is 17 residues.

This clonotype occurred a few times. The chain employs TRBV7-6 and TRBJ2-1; D is possibly TRBD1 (5 bases). Germline V gives CDR1 SGHVS, CDR2 FNYEAQ. Trimming pared 4 bases from V and 7 bases from J, leaving 17 bases between. CDR3 size: 15 residues. The CDR3 is CASSSPDIASNEQFF. CDR3 DNA: TGTGCCAGCAGCTCACCGGACATAGCAAGTAATGAGCAGTTCTTC.

The chain has TRBV12-3 or TRBV12-4 and TRBJ1-1; unclear D gene. V lost 3 bases and J 0 bases, leaving 11 bases between the germline ends. There are 15 residues in the CDR3. The DNA of the CDR3 is TGTGCCAGCAGTTTGAGGCGTCTCTTGAACACTGAAGCTTTCTTT. Translation gives CASSLRRLLNTEAFF.

The chain recombines TRBV29-1 with TRBJ2-5, with D uncertain. The CDR3 runs to 14 residues. Trimming removed 8 bases at V and 0 bases at J, with 16 bases between. Looked up from germline, CDR1 is SQVTM and CDR2 is ANQGSEA. The CDR3 sequence is CSYQRNMYQETQYF. The CDR3 DNA reads as TGCAGCTATCAAAGGAACATGTACCAAGAGACCCAGTACTTC.

The gene calls are TRBV20-1 and TRBJ2-5, with 9 bases fitting TRBD2. The V and J ends lost 5 bases and 5 bases, in that order; junction bases with no gene match: 9. Germline V gives CDR1 DFQATT, CDR2 SNEGSKA (reference sequence). The length of the CDR3 is 14 residues. Written as DNA, the CDR3 is TGCAGTGCTGGCGGACTAGCGATAATCGAGACCCAGTACTTC. This translates into CSAGGLAIIETQYF.

The chain has TRBV13 and TRBJ2-7; 7 bases line up with TRBD1. Per germline, CDR1 PRHDT and CDR2 FYEKMQ (reference sequence). The V and J ends lost 1 base and 5 bases, in that order; junction bases with no gene match: 5. The CDR3 contains 14 residues. DNA for the CDR3: TGTGCCAGCAGCTTAGCCCCGACAGGGAACGAGCAGTACTTC. It encodes CASSLAPTGNEQYF.

V and J are TRBV27 and TRBJ1-5; no clear D gene. With 5 bases removed from V and 4 bases from J, the gap between germline ends came to 12 bases. Germline loops: CDR1 MNHEY, CDR2 SMNVEV (reference sequence). The CDR3 runs to 14 residues. In DNA form, the CDR3 reads TGTGCCAGCAGTCCGACCGACGGAAATCAGCCCCAGCATTTT. It encodes CASSPTDGNQPQHF.

The chain is built from TRBV10-3 and TRBJ2-7; 11 positions agree with TRBD1. Germline lookup yields CDR1 ENHRY and CDR2 SYGVKD. Trimming at V came to 11 bases and at J to 3 bases, leaving 9 bases not matched to a gene. CDR3 length: 14 amino acids. CDR3 nucleotides: TGTGCCGTAACCGGGACAGGGGGATTCTACGAGCAGTACTTC. Amino acids: CAVTGTGGFYEQYF.

This clonotype was picked up one time. The V gene is TRBV20-1, the J gene TRBJ1-2; D perhaps matches TRBD1 (6 bases). Trimming shortened V by 4 bases and J by 0 bases, and 9 bases separated the two germline ends. CDR3 length equals 13 residues. The germline V gene encodes CDR1 DFQATT and CDR2 SNEGSKA (reference sequence). For the CDR3, the DNA is TGCAGTGCTACTAGGACAGCTAACTATGGCTACACCTTC. This encodes CSATRTANYGYTF.